Each of the 10 T cell receptor beta chains below was sequenced from the same sample in a study of cytomegalovirus exposure and HLA in healthy donors (dated by TCRdb to 2015 to 2018). Library method: the immunoSEQ multiplex PCR assay. For the multiplex PCR, a mixture combining 60 forward primers for TCR Vbeta segments and 13 reverse primers for TCR Jbeta segments was used. TCRdb mirrors the immuneACCESS table, restricted to in-frame sequences. Some clones are absent from its copies; in checked studies, under half trace to an unresolved V gene, and the reason for the others is unknown. The sample records 150,000 to 200,000 clones, around 86% of which are singletons. More than 6% of the sample rests with the top ten. Sequences were obtained from PBMCs. The receptors shown here come from a man aged 35-49 years in good health and CMV-seropositive.

The genes are TRBV6-5 and TRBJ2-3; D possibly corresponds to TRBD2 (6 bases). V lost 6 bases, J lost 5 bases, and 18 bases lay in between. The CDR3 runs to 15 residues. Germline assignment: CDR1 MNHEY and CDR2 SVGAGI. CDR3 DNA sequence: TGTGCCAGCAGCAGCGGAGGGATACTGAGAGATACGCAGTATTTT. As protein: CASSSGGILRDTQYF.

This chain connects TRBV7-2 to TRBJ2-1; 8 bases map to TRBD2. This CDR3 region has 15 residues. With V trimmed by 1 base and J by 5 bases, 4 bases remained unmatched. Per the germline V gene, CDR1 is SGHTA and CDR2 is FQGNSA. DNA for the CDR3: TGTGCCAGCAGCTTAGGACGGGGGGGCAACAATGAGCAGTTCTTC. Translated, it gives CASSLGRGGNNEQFF.

The gene calls are TRBV30 and TRBJ2-7; D call uncertain. This CDR3 has 15 amino acids. Trimming stripped 1 base from V and 6 bases from J, with 19 bases between. Germline-derived CDR1 and CDR2 are GTSNPN and SVGIG (reference sequence). The CDR3 loop reads CAWSASLRSSGEQYF. The CDR3 region has the DNA TGTGCCTGGAGTGCCAGCCTCAGGTCCTCTGGCGAGCAGTACTTC.

Points on this clone: Its ends do not fully match the called genes, so a read error is possible. The chain combines TRBV7-9 with TRBJ2-7; maybe TRBD2 (5 bases). CDR3 size: 12 residues. The germline V gene encodes CDR1 SEHNR and CDR2 FQNEAQ (reference sequence). CDR3 amino acids: CSSSLGGYEQYF. DNA for the CDR3: TGTTCCAGCAGCTTAGGAGGCTACGAGCAGTACTTC. Filled out from reference TRBV7-9 and TRBJ2-7, the complete variable domain reads DTGVSQNPRHKITKRGQNVTFRCDPISEHNRLYWYRQTLGQGPEFLTYFQNEAQLEKSRLLSDRFSAERPKGSFSTLEIQRTEQGDSAMYLCSSSLGGYEQYFGPGTRLTVT.

The chain carries TRBV30 and TRBJ2-3; D may be TRBD1 (5 bases). Trimming took off 1 base at V and 4 bases at J, with 6 bases between the two ends. The CDR3 sequence is 12 residues long. Germline loops: CDR1 GTSNPN, CDR2 SVGIG (reference sequence). The CDR3: CAWSAGPDTQYF. CDR3 sequence (DNA): TGTGCCTGGAGTGCAGGGCCAGATACGCAGTATTTT.

Here the CDR3 reads CASSSYDGGGVDTQYF. As DNA, the CDR3 is TGTGCCAGCAGTTCCTATGACGGGGGGGGAGTAGATACGCAGTATTTT. This chain connects TRBV28 to TRBJ2-3; 8 nucleotides line up with TRBD2. V shed 4 bases and J 5 bases; nucleotides not matched to a gene: 11. CDR3 size: 16 residues. The germline CDR1 and CDR2 sequences are MDHEN and SYDVKM.

This clone came up once. The CDR3 DNA is TGTGCCAGCAGTTCCTTGACTAGCGGGGCCAGAACGCAGTATTTT. Its protein is CASSSLTSGARTQYF. The chain carries TRBV6-5 and TRBJ2-3; 11 bases are a match to TRBD2. CDR1 is MNHEY, CDR2 SVGAGI, per germline. Trimming removed 4 bases from V and 9 bases from J; junction bases left unmatched: 9. The CDR3 contains 15 residues.

The V gene is TRBV19, the J gene TRBJ2-5, with a weak D call TRBD2 (5 bases). V was pared by 5 bases and J by 3 bases, with 19 bases between. The CDR3 is 16 residues long. Germline CDR1 is LNHDA and CDR2 is SQIVND (reference sequence). CDR3 sequence: CASSSLAPNVKETQYF. CDR3 sequence (DNA): TGTGCCAGTAGTTCCCTAGCCCCCAACGTGAAAGAGACCCAGTACTTC.

J is TRBJ2-3 and V is TRBV7-2, with D perhaps TRBD1 (6 bases). The CDR3 totals 15 residues. The germline gives CDR1 SGHTA, CDR2 FQGNSA. The germline V and J ends were trimmed by 3 bases and 6 bases, with 16 bases remaining between them. In DNA, the CDR3 is TGTGCCAGCAGCTTGGGGGACACGCGTGTGGATACGCAGTATTTT. It translates to CASSLGDTRVDTQYF.

This chain uses TRBV5-1 with TRBJ2-5, with D possibly being TRBD2 (5 bases). Germline V lookup: CDR1 SGHRS, CDR2 YFSETQ. The V and J ends lost 0 bases and 5 bases respectively, with 11 bases between them. The CDR3 has 14 residues. CDR3 DNA sequence: TGCGCCAGCAGCTTGGTAACTACGGGGGAGACCCAGTACTTC. This translates into CASSLVTTGETQYF.